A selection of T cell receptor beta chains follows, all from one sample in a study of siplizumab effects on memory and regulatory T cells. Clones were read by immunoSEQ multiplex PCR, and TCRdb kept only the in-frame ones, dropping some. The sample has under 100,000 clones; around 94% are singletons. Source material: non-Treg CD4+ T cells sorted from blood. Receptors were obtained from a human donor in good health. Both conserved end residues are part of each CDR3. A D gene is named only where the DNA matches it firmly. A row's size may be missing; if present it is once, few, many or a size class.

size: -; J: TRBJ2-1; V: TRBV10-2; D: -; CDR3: CASSVRQTGGDKREVYNEQFF; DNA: TGCGCCAGCAGTGTCCGGCAGACAGGGGGCGATAAGCGGGAGGTCTACAATGAGCAGTTCTTC
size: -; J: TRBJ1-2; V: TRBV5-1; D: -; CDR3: CASSLDGPLSYGYTF; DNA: TGCGCCAGCAGCTTGGACGGTCCGTTAAGCTATGGCTACACCTTC
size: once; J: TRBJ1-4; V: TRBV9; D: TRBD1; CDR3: CASSDGQGVREKLFF; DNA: TGTGCCAGCAGCGACGGACAGGGTGTTAGGGAAAAACTGTTTTTT
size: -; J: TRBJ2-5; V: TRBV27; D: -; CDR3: CASSHHLNPETQYF; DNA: TGTGCCAGCAGCCACCACCTAAACCCAGAGACCCAGTACTTC
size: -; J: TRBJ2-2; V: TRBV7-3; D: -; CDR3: CASSLLAAQNTGELFF; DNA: TGTGCCAGCAGCTTATTAGCGGCACAGAACACCGGGGAGCTGTTTTTT
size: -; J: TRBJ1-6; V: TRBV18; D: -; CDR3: CASSPETGSYNSPLHF; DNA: TGTGCCAGCTCACCAGAAACAGGGTCCTATAATTCACCCCTCCACTTT
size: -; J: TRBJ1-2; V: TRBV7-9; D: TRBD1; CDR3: CASTRTGTGVNGYTF; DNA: TGTGCCAGCACCCGAACCGGGACAGGCGTCAATGGCTACACCTTC
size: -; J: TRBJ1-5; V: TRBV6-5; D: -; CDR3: CASSRTGRTNQPQHF; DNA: TGTGCCAGCAGTCGTACGGGACGGACCAATCAGCCCCAGCATTTT
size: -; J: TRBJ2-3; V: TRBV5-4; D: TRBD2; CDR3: CASRGRLAGTSDTQYF; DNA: TGTGCCAGCAGGGGGAGACTAGCGGGAACTTCGGATACGCAGTATTTT
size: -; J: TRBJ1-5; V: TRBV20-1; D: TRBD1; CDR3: CSSGTDQPQHF; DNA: TGCAGTTCCGGGACAGATCAGCCCCAGCATTTT
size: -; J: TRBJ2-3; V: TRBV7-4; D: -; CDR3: CASSKRDRSVDTQYF; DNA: TGTGCCAGCAGCAAACGGGACCGTTCAGTGGATACGCAGTATTTT
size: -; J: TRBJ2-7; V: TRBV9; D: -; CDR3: CASSPQVNSYEQYF; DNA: TGTGCCAGCAGCCCGCAGGTGAACTCCTACGAGCAGTACTTC
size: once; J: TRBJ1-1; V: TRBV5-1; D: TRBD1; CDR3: CASSLGLGQGAVKAFF; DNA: TGCGCCAGCAGCTTGGGCCTGGGACAGGGGGCGGTTAAAGCTTTCTTT
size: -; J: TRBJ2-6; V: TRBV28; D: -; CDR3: CASSQPPPGNGANVLTF; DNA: TGTGCCAGCAGCCAGCCGCCCCCCGGGAACGGGGCCAACGTCCTGACTTTC
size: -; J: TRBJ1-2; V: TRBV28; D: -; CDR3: CASSLGWRGGYTF; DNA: TGTGCCAGCAGTTTGGGCTGGCGGGGAGGCTACACCTTC
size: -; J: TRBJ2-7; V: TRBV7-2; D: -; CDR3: CASSFTKIYEQYF; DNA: TGTGCCAGCAGCTTTACGAAGATCTACGAGCAGTACTTC
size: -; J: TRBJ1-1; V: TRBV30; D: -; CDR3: CAWRALAEAFF; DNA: TGTGCCTGGAGGGCTCTAGCTGAAGCTTTCTTT
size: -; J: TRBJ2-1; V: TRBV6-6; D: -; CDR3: CASSYRQDRYNEQFF; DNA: TGTGCCAGCAGTTACAGGCAGGACCGGTACAATGAGCAGTTCTTC
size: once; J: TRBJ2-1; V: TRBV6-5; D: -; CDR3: CASSFSNEQFF; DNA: TGTGCCAGCAGCTTTAGTAATGAGCAGTTCTTC
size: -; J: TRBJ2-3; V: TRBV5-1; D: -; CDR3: CASSLAGADTQYF; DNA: TGCGCCAGCAGCTTGGCCGGCGCAGATACGCAGTATTTT
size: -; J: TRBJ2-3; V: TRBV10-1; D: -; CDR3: CASRAGETDTQYF; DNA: TGCGCCAGCAGGGCAGGGGAGACAGATACGCAGTATTTT
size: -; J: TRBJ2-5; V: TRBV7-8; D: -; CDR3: CASSLDLQTQYF; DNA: TGTGCCAGCAGCTTAGACCTTCAGACCCAGTACTTC
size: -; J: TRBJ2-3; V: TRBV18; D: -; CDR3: CASSPLAQRTDTQYF; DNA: TGTGCCAGCTCACCACTAGCGCAACGCACAGATACGCAGTATTTT
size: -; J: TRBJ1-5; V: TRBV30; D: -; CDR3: CAWSGKRNQPQHF; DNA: TGTGCCTGGAGTGGGAAAAGGAATCAGCCCCAGCATTTT
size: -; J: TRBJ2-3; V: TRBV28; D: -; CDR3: CASSSPSRGPGDTQYF; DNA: TGTGCCAGCAGTTCCCCTTCCAGAGGGCCAGGAGATACGCAGTATTTT
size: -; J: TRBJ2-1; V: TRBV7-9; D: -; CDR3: CASSLVRETEQFF; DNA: TGTGCCAGCAGCTTAGTCCGGGAGACAGAGCAGTTCTTC
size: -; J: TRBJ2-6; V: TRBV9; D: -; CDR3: CASQFSSGANVLTF; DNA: TGTGCCAGTCAGTTCTCTTCGGGGGCCAACGTCCTGACTTTC
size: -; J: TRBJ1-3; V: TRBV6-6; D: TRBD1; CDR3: CASSLGQGTGNTIYF; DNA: TGTGCCAGCAGTTTAGGACAGGGCACAGGAAACACCATATATTTT
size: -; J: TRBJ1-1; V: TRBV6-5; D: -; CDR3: CASRGASGEEAFF; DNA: TGTGCCAGCAGGGGGGCCTCCGGGGAAGAAGCTTTCTTT
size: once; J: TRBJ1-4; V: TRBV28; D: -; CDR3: CASSYRSATNEKLFF; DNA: TGTGCCAGCAGCTACAGAAGTGCAACTAATGAAAAACTGTTTTTT
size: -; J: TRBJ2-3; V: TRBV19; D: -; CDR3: CASTPTTRAASTDTQYF; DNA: TGTGCCAGTACTCCCACAACCCGGGCGGCGAGCACAGATACGCAGTATTTT
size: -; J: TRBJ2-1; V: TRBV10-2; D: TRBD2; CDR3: CASSEMGLAGTYNEQFF; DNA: TGCGCCAGCAGTGAGATGGGACTAGCGGGAACTTACAATGAGCAGTTCTTC
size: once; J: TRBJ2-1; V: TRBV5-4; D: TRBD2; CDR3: CASTLSGTSGFGEQFF; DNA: TGTGCCAGCACCCTATCCGGGACTAGCGGTTTCGGGGAGCAGTTCTTC
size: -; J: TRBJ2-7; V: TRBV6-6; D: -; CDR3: CASRQSRAQGTEQYF; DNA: TGTGCCAGCAGACAGTCCCGGGCACAGGGAACTGAGCAGTACTTC
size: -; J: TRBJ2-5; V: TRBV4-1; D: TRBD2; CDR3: CASSHELAGDDQETQYF; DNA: TGCGCCAGCAGCCATGAACTAGCGGGAGACGACCAAGAGACCCAGTACTTC
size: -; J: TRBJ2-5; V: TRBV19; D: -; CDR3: CASRERQQETQYF; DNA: TGTGCCAGTAGGGAACGACAGCAAGAGACCCAGTACTTC
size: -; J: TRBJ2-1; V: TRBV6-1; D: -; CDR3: CASREEEAYNEQFF; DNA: TGTGCCAGCAGAGAGGAAGAGGCCTACAATGAGCAGTTCTTC
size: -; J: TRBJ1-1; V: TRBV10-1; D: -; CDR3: CASSEERRLNTEAFF; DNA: TGCGCCAGCAGCGAGGAACGCCGGTTGAACACTGAAGCTTTCTTT
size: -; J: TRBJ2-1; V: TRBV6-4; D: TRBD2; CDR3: CASSEAGVSYNEQFF; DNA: TGTGCCAGCAGTGAGGCGGGAGTCTCCTACAATGAGCAGTTCTTC
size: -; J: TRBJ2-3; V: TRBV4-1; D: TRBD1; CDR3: CASSRQGTQYF; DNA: TGCGCCAGCAGCCGACAGGGGACGCAGTATTTT
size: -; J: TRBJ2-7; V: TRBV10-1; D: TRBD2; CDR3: CASSSSGSIPEQYF; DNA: TGCGCCAGCAGCTCTAGCGGGAGTATCCCGGAGCAGTACTTC
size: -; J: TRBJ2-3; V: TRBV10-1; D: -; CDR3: CASSEVMADTQYF; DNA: TGCGCCAGCAGTGAAGTGATGGCAGATACGCAGTATTTT
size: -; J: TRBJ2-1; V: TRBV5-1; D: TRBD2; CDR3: CASSTASGTHNEQFF; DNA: TGCGCCAGCAGTACGGCAAGCGGGACTCACAATGAGCAGTTCTTC
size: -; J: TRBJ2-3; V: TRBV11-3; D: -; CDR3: CASSLSRADTQYF; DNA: TGTGCCAGCAGCTTATCCAGGGCAGATACGCAGTATTTT
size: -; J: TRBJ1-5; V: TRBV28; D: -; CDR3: CASSRAGPNQPQHF; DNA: TGTGCCAGCAGTCGTGCGGGTCCCAATCAGCCCCAGCATTTT
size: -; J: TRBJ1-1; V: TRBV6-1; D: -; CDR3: CASNRNTEAFF; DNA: TGTGCCAGCAATCGGAACACTGAAGCTTTCTTT
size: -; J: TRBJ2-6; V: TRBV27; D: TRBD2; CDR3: CASSWGRGRGANVLTF; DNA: TGTGCCAGCAGTTGGGGGAGGGGACGGGGGGCCAACGTCCTGACTTTC
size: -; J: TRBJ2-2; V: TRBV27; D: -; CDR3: CASSLRVGGLTTGELFF; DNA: TGTGCCAGCAGTTTAAGGGTAGGGGGGTTGACCACCGGGGAGCTGTTTTTT
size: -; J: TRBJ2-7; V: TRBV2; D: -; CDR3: CASSVVVDEQYF; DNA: TGTGCCAGCAGCGTCGTAGTGGACGAGCAGTACTTC
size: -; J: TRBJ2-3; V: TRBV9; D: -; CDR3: CASSVSLGGQVTTDTQYF; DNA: TGTGCCAGCAGCGTGTCGTTAGGTGGGCAGGTTACAACAGATACGCAGTATTTT
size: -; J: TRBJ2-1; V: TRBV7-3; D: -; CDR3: CASSSYTAAFLNEQFF; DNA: TGTGCCAGCAGCTCCTACACTGCGGCCTTTTTAAATGAGCAGTTCTTC
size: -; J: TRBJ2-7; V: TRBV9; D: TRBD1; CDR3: CASSVGQGVIAYEQYF; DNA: TGTGCCAGCAGCGTAGGGCAGGGGGTGATCGCCTACGAGCAGTACTTC
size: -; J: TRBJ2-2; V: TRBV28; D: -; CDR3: CASSSPLKGGPPTNTGELFF; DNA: TGTGCCAGCAGTAGCCCACTTAAAGGAGGTCCCCCTACGAACACCGGGGAGCTGTTTTTT
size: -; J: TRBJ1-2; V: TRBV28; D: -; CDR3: CASTGEYYGYTF; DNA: TGTGCCAGCACGGGGGAATACTATGGCTACACCTTC
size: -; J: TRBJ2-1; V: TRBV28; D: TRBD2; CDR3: CASRTSGIDEQFF; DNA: TGTGCCAGCAGGACTAGCGGGATCGATGAGCAGTTCTTC